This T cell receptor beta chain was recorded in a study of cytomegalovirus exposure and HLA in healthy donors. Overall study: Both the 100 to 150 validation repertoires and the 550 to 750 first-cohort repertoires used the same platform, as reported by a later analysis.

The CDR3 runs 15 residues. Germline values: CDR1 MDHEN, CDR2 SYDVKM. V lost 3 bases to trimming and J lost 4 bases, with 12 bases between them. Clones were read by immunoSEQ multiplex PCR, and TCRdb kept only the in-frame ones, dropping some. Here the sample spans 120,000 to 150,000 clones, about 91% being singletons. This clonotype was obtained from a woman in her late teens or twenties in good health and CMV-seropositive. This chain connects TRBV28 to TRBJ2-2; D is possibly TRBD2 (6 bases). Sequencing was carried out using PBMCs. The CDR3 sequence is CASSFERGSTGELFF. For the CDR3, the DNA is TGTGCCAGCAGTTTTGAACGGGGGAGCACCGGGGAGCTGTTTTTT.